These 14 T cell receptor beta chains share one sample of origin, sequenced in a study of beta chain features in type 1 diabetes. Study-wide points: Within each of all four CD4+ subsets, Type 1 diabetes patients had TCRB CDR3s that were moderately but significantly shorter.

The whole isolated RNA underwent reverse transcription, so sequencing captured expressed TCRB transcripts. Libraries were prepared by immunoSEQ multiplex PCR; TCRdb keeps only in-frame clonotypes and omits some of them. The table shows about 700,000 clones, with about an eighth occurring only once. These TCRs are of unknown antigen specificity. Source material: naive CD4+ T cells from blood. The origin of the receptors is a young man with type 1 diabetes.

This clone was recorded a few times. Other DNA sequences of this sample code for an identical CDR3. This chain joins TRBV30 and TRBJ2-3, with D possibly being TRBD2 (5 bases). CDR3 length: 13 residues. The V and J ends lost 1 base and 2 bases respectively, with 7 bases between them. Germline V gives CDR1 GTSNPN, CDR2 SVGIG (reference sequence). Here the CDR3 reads CAWSGGYTDTQYF. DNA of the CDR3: TGTGCCTGGAGTGGAGGGTACACAGATACGCAGTATTTT.

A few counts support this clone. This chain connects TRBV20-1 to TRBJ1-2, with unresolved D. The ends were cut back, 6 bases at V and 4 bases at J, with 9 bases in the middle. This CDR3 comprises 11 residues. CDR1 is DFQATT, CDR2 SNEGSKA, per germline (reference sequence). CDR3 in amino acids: CSARRPYGYTF. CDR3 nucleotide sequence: TGCAGTGCCCGACGGCCCTATGGCTACACCTTC.

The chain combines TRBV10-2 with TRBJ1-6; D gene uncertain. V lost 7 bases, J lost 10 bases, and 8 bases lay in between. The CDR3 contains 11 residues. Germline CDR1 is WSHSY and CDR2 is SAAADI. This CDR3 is CASTAGSPLHF. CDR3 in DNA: TGCGCCAGCACAGCGGGGTCACCCCTCCACTTT.

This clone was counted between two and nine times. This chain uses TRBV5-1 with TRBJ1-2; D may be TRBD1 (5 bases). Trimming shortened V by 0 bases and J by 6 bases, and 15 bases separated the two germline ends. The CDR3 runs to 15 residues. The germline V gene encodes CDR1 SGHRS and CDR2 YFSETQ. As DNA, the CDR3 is TGCGCCAGCAGCTTGGCCGGGCAGGGAGGCGATGGCTACACCTTC. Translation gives CASSLAGQGGDGYTF.

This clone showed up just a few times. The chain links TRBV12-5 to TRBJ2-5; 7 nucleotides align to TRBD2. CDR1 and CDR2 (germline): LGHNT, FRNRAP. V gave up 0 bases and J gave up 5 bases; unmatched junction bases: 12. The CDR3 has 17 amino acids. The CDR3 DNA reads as TGTGCTAGTGGTTTGGTCGCGCCGCGGGGGACGATCGAGACCCAGTACTTC. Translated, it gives CASGLVAPRGTIETQYF.

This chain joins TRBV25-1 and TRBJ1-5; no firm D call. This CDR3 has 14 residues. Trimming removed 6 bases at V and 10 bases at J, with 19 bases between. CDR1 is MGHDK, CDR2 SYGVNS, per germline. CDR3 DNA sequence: TGTGCCAGCAGCCCTGAGTGGGCTTTGGGACCCCAGCATTTT. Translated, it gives CASSPEWALGPQHF.

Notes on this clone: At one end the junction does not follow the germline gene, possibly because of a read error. CDR3 in DNA: TGTGCTAGCAGCTTAGACAGGGACACTGAAGCTTTCTTT. Residues: CASSLDRDTEAFF. The V call is TRBV7-7, the J call TRBJ1-1, with 7 bases fitting TRBD1. The CDR3 sequence is 13 residues long. Germline assignment: CDR1 SSHAT and CDR2 FNYEAQ (reference sequence).

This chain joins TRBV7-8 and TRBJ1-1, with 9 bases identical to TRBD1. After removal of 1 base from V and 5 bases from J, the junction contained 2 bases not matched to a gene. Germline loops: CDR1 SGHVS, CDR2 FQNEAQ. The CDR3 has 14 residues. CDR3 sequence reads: CASSLDRGQTEAFF. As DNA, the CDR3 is TGTGCCAGCAGCTTAGACAGGGGGCAGACTGAAGCTTTCTTT.

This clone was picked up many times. The CDR3 nucleotides are TGTGCCAGCAGCCACTACACAGATACGCAGTATTTT. Protein sequence: CASSHYTDTQYF. J is TRBJ2-3 and V is TRBV14; D uncertain. Germline V CDR1 and CDR2: SGHDN, FVKESK. V lost 3 bases and J 2 bases, leaving 3 bases between the germline ends. This CDR3 spans 12 amino acids.

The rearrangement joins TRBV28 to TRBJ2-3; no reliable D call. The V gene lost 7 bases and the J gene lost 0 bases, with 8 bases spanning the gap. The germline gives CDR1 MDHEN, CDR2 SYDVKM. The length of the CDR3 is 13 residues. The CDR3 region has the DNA TGTGCCAGCAATCGCTTCAGCACAGATACGCAGTATTTT. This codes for CASNRFSTDTQYF.

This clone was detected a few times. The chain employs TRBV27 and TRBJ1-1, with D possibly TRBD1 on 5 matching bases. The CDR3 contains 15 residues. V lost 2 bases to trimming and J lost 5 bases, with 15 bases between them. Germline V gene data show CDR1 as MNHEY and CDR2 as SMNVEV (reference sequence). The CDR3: CASSLGGGGGTEAFF. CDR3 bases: TGTGCCAGCAGTTTAGGCGGGGGAGGAGGGACTGAAGCTTTCTTT.

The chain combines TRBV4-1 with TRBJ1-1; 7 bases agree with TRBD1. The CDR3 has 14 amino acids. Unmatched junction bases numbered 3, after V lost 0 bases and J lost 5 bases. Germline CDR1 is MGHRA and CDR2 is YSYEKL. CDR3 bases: TGCGCCAGCAGCCAAGATGCAGGGGGAACTGAAGCTTTCTTT. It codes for CASSQDAGGTEAFF.

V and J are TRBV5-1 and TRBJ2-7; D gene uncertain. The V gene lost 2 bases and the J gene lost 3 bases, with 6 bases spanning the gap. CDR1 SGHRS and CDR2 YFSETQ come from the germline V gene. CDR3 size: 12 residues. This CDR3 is CASSFSGYEQYF. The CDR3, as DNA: TGCGCCAGCAGCTTTAGTGGCTACGAGCAGTACTTC.

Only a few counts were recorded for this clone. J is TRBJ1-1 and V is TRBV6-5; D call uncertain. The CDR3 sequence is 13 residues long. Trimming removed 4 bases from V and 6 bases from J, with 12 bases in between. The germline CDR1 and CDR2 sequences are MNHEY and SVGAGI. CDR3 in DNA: TGTGCCAGCAGTTCCGTCATTGGATCTGAAGCTTTCTTT. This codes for CASSSVIGSEAFF.